This T cell receptor beta chain comes out of a study of T cells in Graves' hyperthyroidism and ophthalmopathy. Study-level findings and limits: Ophthalmopathy onset followed model prediction by a median about six months.

What was amplified from RNA transcripts were TCR beta CDR3 regions. A first-round RT-PCR of the TCR CDR3 used the HTBI primer set. TCRdb called the multiplex PCR reads again in MiXCR, with one record for every CDR3 protein. This table holds under 350,000 distinct CDR3 sequences, 20% to 25% found once. A word on this clonotype: Its antigen is still unknown.

Any patient presenting with uncontrolled infection, other autoimmune disease, pregnancy or lactation was left out. This sample holds PBMCs from approximately 9 ml fresh peripheral blood. Losses at the gene ends were 3 bases for V and 4 bases for J; bases not matched to a gene: 10. Germline V lookup: CDR1 DFQATT, CDR2 SNEGSKA (reference sequence). CDR3 length: 16 amino acids. Sequencing input: blood. The chain combines TRBV20-1 with TRBJ2-5; 11 nucleotides align to TRBD1. The clonotype was recovered from a man aged 40-55 years with Graves' hyperthyroidism that later progressed to Graves' ophthalmopathy. The CDR3 region is CSASNAGQGVLETQYF. The CDR3 DNA is TGCAGTGCTAGTAACGCGGGACAGGGGGTTTTAGAGACCCAGTACTTC.